Here is one TCR beta chain with its context. This clonotype has at least ten counts. Its recognized antigen is unknown. There are no base qualities to consult, and no much larger clone falls within one base. Trimming leaves V shorter by 4 bases and J shorter by 8 bases, with the junction holding 16 bases beyond the gene matches. The CDR3 runs 16 residues from the cysteine to the phenylalanine. This entry keeps only the CDR3 DNA: 48 bases, framed from base 1. Via the germline V gene, CDR1 is LGHNA and CDR2 YNFKEQ. This entry is derived from a study of naive and memory T cell subsets (dated by TCRdb to about 2017). The study in broad terms: Sorted naive and memory T cell subsets from peripheral blood were analyzed in the study using a UMI-based, open-source pipeline for TCR alpha and beta sequencing. The results of the functional CMV T cell responses matched the IgG serology results in every case. RNA was DNase-treated and reverse transcribed with TCR constant-region primers, mostly using SuperScript III. Results the study describes overall, beyond this receptor: No ground truth was available to validate the repertoire findings for the naive and memory subsets. The abundance of TCRs followed a power law with an exponent that differed between naive and memory subsets yet stayed consistent across the three individuals. In both CD4 and CD8 cells, going from naive through CM, EM and EMRA, the Gini index went up while Shannon and inverse Simpson diversity went down. Once error correction was done, more than 90% of naive TCR sequences showed up just once, which made the naive abundance distributions much steeper than those of the memory subsets. Single alpha or beta chain sequences, rather than paired alpha/beta receptors, were used to define clonotypes. RNA-based TCR counts may be influenced by expression changes linked to T cell activation and differentiation.

The library was obtained by UMI-ligation and nested PCR. An equimolar mix of two oligonucleotides covering both TRBC1 and TRBC2 was used as the beta constant-region primer. A single-stranded oligonucleotide containing the SP2 primer and a 12-nucleotide UMI was joined to the 3' end of the cDNA by T4 RNA ligase 1. The ligated cDNA went through four rounds of PCR with nested alpha and beta constant-region primers together with the SP2 primer. Incubation of the ligation reaction was carried out at 16 degrees C for about 20-25 hours. PCR2 was typically run as a SYBR Green qPCR and stopped at a predetermined threshold to prevent over-amplification. Every purification after the first one was done using Agencourt AMPure XP magnetic beads. Libraries were quantified by Qubit and checked on a TapeStation, where a main peak was expected near 650 bp. Pooled libraries were sequenced on an Illumina MiSeq with v2 2x251 paired-end kits, typically giving about 0.85-2 million reads per sample. Each sample's library went into the pool at 4 to 4.5 nM, and roughly 5-7.5% PhiX was added to help with cluster recognition. The study's processing was this. Decombinator assigned V and J genes to Demultiplexor-processed FASTQ reads by tag matching, allowing a single base-pair mismatch. UMIs were used by Collapsinator to correct both sequencing errors and frequency errors arising from PCR heterogeneity. CDR3Translator translated TCRs and extracted CDR3s from the conserved cysteine to the FGXG phenylalanine, flagging non-productive sequences. Gini, Shannon entropy and inverse Simpson indices were calculated on repertoires that had been subsampled to equal numbers of UMI-defined TCRs. Power-law fits to clonotype abundance distributions were performed by maximum likelihood within the linear range. Similar UMI counts, unique TCR numbers and clonal distributions were obtained with the pipeline and with MIGEC on one naive CD8 sample. Repertoires were searched for some 7,000 CMV-associated CDR3 sequences compiled from VDJdb and a published dataset. TCRdb cleaned the public reads at Q25 with fastp, built clones with MiXCR and kept in-frame beta chains. Every entry covers one CDR3 protein and lists the most common genes and DNA from its rows. Here the V and J calls rest on TCRdb's processing, not on the authors' analysis. The sample table records fewer than 30,000 distinct CDR3 sequences; about 10% of these occur just once. Roughly a sixth of the sample is taken by the ten largest.

From the second PCR step onward, the TCR alpha chain libraries and the TCR beta chain libraries were amplified separately. The CMV status of each donor was determined by measuring IFNgamma production from CD4+ T cells after fresh PBMCs had been stimulated overnight with CMV viral lysate. CD4 T cells were positively selected with Miltenyi beads, followed by positive selection of CD8 T cells from the CD4-negative fraction. Cells stained for CD3, CD4, CD8, CD45RA, CD27 and a live/dead dye were sorted on a BD Aria II into four subsets by CD45RA and CD27. For sorting, CD45RA-CD27- cells were defined as effector memory cells, while CD45RA+CD27- cells were defined as EMRA cells. A few healthy volunteers provided blood, and each donor's sample was split into CD4 and CD8 T cells and then further divided into four differentiation subsets. About 120 ml of peripheral blood was collected from each donor, and PBMC were isolated from the blood using Ficoll-Paque PLUS density-gradient centrifugation. After sorting, cells were lysed in RLT buffer, RNA was extracted using a Qiagen RNeasy kit, and the extracted RNA was stored at -80 degrees C.

Input material: effector memory CD4+ T cells from blood. The sample's cell subset or site label is to be understood as: effector memory, CD45RA- CD27-. This TCR was recovered from a human donor in good health. The chain is encoded by TRBV4-2 joined to TRBJ1-2; the junction holds 7 bases that match TRBD1. The CDR3 region has the sequence CASSPSLNRGGEGYTF. The base sequence is TGTGCCAGCAGCCCGAGTCTGAACAGGGGAGGTGAAGGCTACACCTTC.